A selection of T cell receptor beta chains follows, all from one sample in a study of cytomegalovirus exposure and HLA in healthy donors. Some clones are missing from TCRdb's copy, which holds only in-frame ones; the method was immunoSEQ multiplex PCR. The sample carries approximately 100,000 clones, about 70% recorded once. Specimen: PBMCs. Receptors originate from a human donor in good health. Each CDR3 is given with its conserved first and last residue. A D gene is named only where the DNA matches it firmly. Part of the rows lack a size; the others show once, few, many or a class for expanded clones.

D	V	size	J	CDR3	DNA
.	TRBV19	.	TRBJ1-2	CASSIGGGAGGYTF	TGTGCCAGTAGTATAGGTGGGGGCGCCGGTGGCTACACCTTC
.	TRBV6-5	.	TRBJ1-1	CASSYKSTGNTEAFF	TGTGCCAGCAGTTACAAGTCGACAGGGAACACTGAAGCTTTCTTT
TRBD2	TRBV5-1	.	TRBJ2-7	CASSLGRREVDEQYF	TGCGCCAGCAGCTTGGGTAGGCGGGAGGTCGACGAGCAGTACTTC
.	TRBV15	.	TRBJ1-2	CATSMGGRQAKTGYGYTF	TGTGCCACCAGCATGGGGGGGAGGCAGGCCAAGACCGGCTATGGCTACACCTTC
.	TRBV16	.	TRBJ1-3	CASSRRRGSSGNTIYF	TGTGCCAGCAGCCGTAGACGCGGAAGCTCTGGAAACACCATATATTTT
.	TRBV7-4	.	TRBJ1-3	CATLRFPGITSGNTIYF	TGTGCCACACTACGTTTTCCCGGGATCACATCCGGAAACACCATATATTTT
.	TRBV2	.	TRBJ2-3	CATAGAGLSTDTQYF	TGTGCCACTGCAGGCGCGGGTCTTAGCACAGATACGCAGTATTTT
.	TRBV2	.	TRBJ2-2	CASTARNLNTGELFF	TGTGCCAGCACAGCCAGGAACTTGAACACCGGGGAGCTGTTTTTT
TRBD2	TRBV2	.	TRBJ2-1	CASGLAGTRDEQFF	TGTGCCAGCGGACTAGCGGGTACCCGCGATGAGCAGTTCTTC
.	TRBV2	.	TRBJ2-1	CASRGPGLNNEQFF	TGTGCCAGCAGGGGGCCGGGACTCAATAATGAGCAGTTCTTC
TRBD1	TRBV28	.	TRBJ1-5	CASSPEQGAPSNQPQHF	TGTGCCAGCAGTCCTGAGCAGGGGGCGCCGAGCAATCAGCCCCAGCATTTT
.	TRBV7-2	.	TRBJ2-7	CASASRLGRNSYEQYF	TGTGCCAGCGCTAGCCGCCTTGGGCGGAACTCCTACGAGCAGTACTTC
TRBD2	TRBV7-2	.	TRBJ2-4	CATGLADTMAKNIQYF	TGTGCCACCGGACTAGCGGACACAATGGCCAAAAACATTCAGTACTTC
.	TRBV7-6	.	TRBJ2-1	CASSSDSGEQFF	TGTGCCAGCAGCTCAGATTCGGGTGAGCAGTTCTTC
.	TRBV5-1	.	TRBJ1-1	CASSLNSVNTEAFF	TGCGCCAGCAGCCTCAATTCGGTGAACACTGAAGCTTTCTTT
TRBD1	TRBV19	.	TRBJ2-4	CASRRPQGASENIQYF	TGTGCCAGTAGGCGTCCACAGGGGGCATCGGAAAACATTCAGTACTTC
TRBD2	TRBV5-4	few	TRBJ2-7	CASSLYGLGYEQYF	TGTGCCAGCAGCTTGTACGGACTAGGGTACGAGCAGTACTTC
.	TRBV27	.	TRBJ2-5	CASSLSRQGGETQYF	TGTGCCAGCAGTTTAAGTCGACAGGGAGGTGAGACCCAGTACTTC
.	TRBV28	.	TRBJ1-6	CASGTGNSPLHF	TGTGCCAGCGGAACAGGGAATTCACCCCTCCACTTT
.	TRBV6-5	.	TRBJ2-3	CASSYSRDTQYF	TGTGCCAGCAGTTACTCGAGGGATACGCAGTATTTT
TRBD1	TRBV5-1	.	TRBJ2-1	CASSLMQGAYNEQFF	TGCGCCAGCAGCTTGATGCAGGGGGCGTACAATGAGCAGTTCTTC
.	TRBV5-1	few	TRBJ2-1	CASSVISYNEQFF	TGCGCCAGTTCGGTAATCTCCTACAATGAGCAGTTCTTC
.	TRBV10-3	.	TRBJ2-3	CAISGSEGPDTQYF	TGTGCCATCAGCGGCAGTGAGGGTCCAGATACGCAGTATTTT
.	TRBV7-2	.	TRBJ2-5	CASSYNKGKETQYF	TGTGCCAGCAGCTACAACAAGGGGAAAGAGACCCAGTACTTC
.	TRBV4-3	.	TRBJ2-1	CASSLDPGTRSLDEQFF	TGCGCCAGCAGCCTAGATCCCGGGACACGCAGTTTGGATGAGCAGTTCTTC
TRBD1	TRBV18	.	TRBJ1-6	CASSPQTGAESPLHF	TGTGCCAGCTCACCACAGACAGGGGCCGAATCACCCCTCCACTTT
TRBD2	TRBV4-2	.	TRBJ2-7	CASSQESSGGHSYEQYF	TGTGCCAGCAGCCAAGAATCTAGCGGGGGGCACTCCTACGAGCAGTACTTC
.	TRBV5-8	.	TRBJ2-1	CASSLRIGVGYDEQFF	TGTGCCAGCAGCTTAAGAATCGGGGTTGGCTACGATGAGCAGTTCTTC
TRBD1	TRBV5-1	.	TRBJ1-1	CASSRASDRSEAFF	TGCGCCAGCAGCCGAGCTTCGGACAGGAGTGAAGCTTTCTTT
.	TRBV6-6	once	TRBJ2-3	CASQDPGNNPYF	TGTGCCAGCCAGGACCCGGGAAACAATCCGTATTTT
TRBD2	TRBV6-1	.	TRBJ2-1	CASIIGRAIYNEQFF	TGTGCCAGCATTATCGGGAGGGCCATTTACAATGAGCAGTTCTTC
.	TRBV27	.	TRBJ2-5	CASRLQGTETQYF	TGTGCCAGCAGGCTCCAGGGGACGGAGACCCAGTACTTC
.	TRBV5-1	.	TRBJ1-1	CASSFIRGGAEAFF	TGCGCCAGCAGCTTTATAAGGGGGGGGGCTGAAGCTTTCTTT
.	TRBV18	.	TRBJ1-6	CASSPGQNSPLHF	TGTGCCAGCTCACCGGGACAAAATTCACCCCTCCACTTT
TRBD2	TRBV23-1	.	TRBJ2-1	CASSLAGGSDNEQFF	TGCGCCAGCTCCTTAGCGGGAGGTAGCGACAATGAGCAGTTCTTC
TRBD1	TRBV9	.	TRBJ1-3	CASSEKGQGRGNTIYF	TGTGCCAGCAGCGAAAAAGGACAGGGGAGGGGGAACACCATATATTTT
TRBD1	TRBV5-4	few	TRBJ1-4	CASQSSRGRSEKLFF	TGTGCCAGCCAGTCCTCCAGGGGGCGGTCAGAAAAACTGTTTTTT
.	TRBV6-1	few	TRBJ2-2	CASRRAMTNTGELFF	TGTGCCAGCAGGAGAGCGATGACGAACACCGGGGAGCTGTTTTTT
.	TRBV5-1	.	TRBJ2-2	CASSFEASIDQGRSIGELFF	TGCGCCAGCAGCTTCGAGGCGTCTATTGATCAGGGGCGTAGTATCGGGGAGCTGTTTTTT
.	TRBV5-1	.	TRBJ1-4	CASSPGQSDEKLFF	TGCGCCAGCAGCCCAGGACAATCCGATGAAAAACTGTTTTTT
TRBD1	TRBV7-6	.	TRBJ1-1	CASSLGQGGMNTEAFF	TGTGCCAGCAGCTTAGGACAGGGGGGAATGAACACTGAAGCTTTCTTT
TRBD1	TRBV6-1	.	TRBJ2-7	CASRDKTGSSYEQYF	TGTGCCAGCAGGGATAAGACAGGGTCGTCCTACGAGCAGTACTTC
TRBD1	TRBV25-1	.	TRBJ2-5	CASSECFRTGGRETQYF	TGTGCCAGCAGTGAATGTTTTAGGACAGGGGGACGAGAGACCCAGTACTTC
.	TRBV19	.	TRBJ1-2	CASSIDGRRTTDGYTF	TGTGCCAGTAGTATAGATGGCAGGAGGACGACGGATGGCTACACCTTC
TRBD2	TRBV6-5	.	TRBJ2-1	CASRRTSGELYEQFF	TGTGCCAGCAGAAGGACTAGCGGGGAATTGTATGAGCAGTTCTTC
TRBD1	TRBV18	once	TRBJ1-5	CASFRGQGQPQHF	TGTGCCAGCTTCAGGGGGCAGGGACAGCCCCAGCATTTT